The 17 T cell receptor beta chains listed next were all sequenced from one sample in a study of T-cell reconstitution after alpha-beta-depleted transplantation in children. Preparation of the TCRbeta library used unique molecular identifiers. TCRdb fed the PCR reads into MiXCR, producing one record per CDR3 protein. The sample holds under 35,000 distinct CDR3 sequences, roughly a sixth seen once. The sample consisted of PBMCs, mostly from graft donor cells, taken 60 days after TCRalphabeta/CD19-depleted stem cell transplant. These receptor sequences come from a male patient between 2 and 10 years old who had a stem cell transplant for acute lymphoblastic leukemia, so the T cells may come from the graft donor.

V is TRBV20-1 and J is TRBJ2-5; no firm D call. Germline V gene data show CDR1 as DFQATT and CDR2 as SNEGSKA (reference sequence). The CDR3 extends over 14 amino acids. The CDR3 loop is CSPKTGTPQETQYF. The CDR3 nucleotides read TGCAGCCCAAAGACCGGTACGCCCCAAGAGACCCAGTACTTC.

In its sample, this clonotype ranks as medium-sized. The chain uses TRBV5-4 and TRBJ2-3; 11 bases map to TRBD2. Germline V gene lookup returns CDR1 SGHNT and CDR2 YYREEE (reference sequence). The CDR3 is 17 amino acids. After removal of 3 bases from V and 2 bases from J, the junction contained 8 bases not matched to a gene. CDR3 amino acids: CASSSGTSGRNTDTQYF. CDR3 DNA sequence: TGTGCCAGCAGCTCCGGGACTAGCGGACGAAACACAGATACGCAGTATTTT. Looking up the rest from reference TRBV5-4 and TRBJ2-3 gives the full variable domain: ETGVTQSPTHLIKTRGQQVTLRCSSQSGHNTVSWYQQALGQGPQFIFQYYREEENGRGNFPPRFSGLQFPNYSSELNVNALELDDSALYLCASSSGTSGRNTDTQYFGPGTRLTVL.

This clonotype has a count of ten or more. This chain links TRBV12-3 or TRBV12-4 with TRBJ2-7, with TRBD1 identical over 10 bases. This CDR3 is 14 amino acids long. V dropped 1 base and J dropped 7; count of bases not matched to a gene: 4. CDR3 DNA: TGTGCCAGCAGTTTAGGGACAGGGGGTCGGGAGCAGTACTTC. Translating gives CASSLGTGGREQYF.

A single count supports this clonotype. The J gene is TRBJ1-5, the V gene TRBV19; D gene unclear. The germline V gene has CDR1 LNHDA and CDR2 SQIVND (reference sequence). This CDR3 is built from 15 residues. Trimming shortened V by 6 bases and J by 7 bases, and 19 bases separated the two germline ends. The chain's CDR3 is CASRVSHRERQPQHF. The CDR3 DNA reads TGTGCCAGTAGAGTATCTCATAGGGAACGGCAGCCCCAGCATTTT. Using reference TRBV19 and TRBJ1-5 for the parts outside the CDR3, the full variable domain is DGGITQSPKYLFRKEGQNVTLSCEQNLNHDAMYWYRQDPGQGLRLIYYSQIVNDFQKGDIAEGYSVSREKKESFPLTVTSAQKNPTAFYLCASRVSHRERQPQHFGDGTRLSIL.

On this clonotype: A much larger clonotype is one base distant, so this may be a read error. This chain links TRBV7-3 with TRBJ2-2; D unclear. CDR3 length equals 13 residues. Germline V gene lookup returns CDR1 SGHTA and CDR2 FQGTGA. Deletions cut 5 bases from V and 9 bases from J, with 13 bases between. The DNA of the CDR3 is TGTGCCAGCAGCCCCGTTCGCTCCAGGGAGCTGTTTTTT. Amino acids: CASSPVRSRELFF. Complete variable domain (other parts from reference TRBV7-3 and TRBJ2-2): GAGVSQTPSNKVTEKGKYVELRCDPISGHTALYWYRQSLGQGPEFLIYFQGTGAADDSGLPNDRFFAVRPEGSVSTLKIQRTERGDSAVYLCASSPVRSRELFFGEGSRLTVL.

In this sample, this clonotype turned up a few times. The rearrangement uses TRBV12-3 or TRBV12-4 and TRBJ2-2; weak D call: TRBD2 (6 bases). The CDR3 extends over 21 amino acids. Deletions cut 2 bases from V and 1 base from J, with 26 bases between. The DNA of the CDR3 is TGTGCCAGCAGTTTAAAGCGTCGGGGGTTATTTCCCAGGGAGAACACCGGGGAGCTGTTTTTT. Translation gives CASSLKRRGLFPRENTGELFF.

The table lists this clonotype with a few counts. The V gene is TRBV6-5, the J gene TRBJ1-1; D gene unclear. Germline-derived CDR1 and CDR2 are MNHEY and SVGAGI. The CDR3 covers 13 residues. Trimming pared 0 bases from V and 2 bases from J, leaving 4 bases between. CDR3 nucleotides: TGTGCCAGCAGTTACTCGATCAACACTGAAGCTTTCTTT. This sequence encodes CASSYSINTEAFF.

Many counts were recorded for this clonotype. As DNA, the CDR3 is TGTGCCACCACCGAAGGACAGGGGGTGTGGGAGACCCAGTACTTC. Amino acid sequence: CATTEGQGVWETQYF. This sequence joins TRBV15 and TRBJ2-5, with 10 bases aligning to TRBD1. With 7 bases clipped from V and 5 bases from J, the junction kept 10 bases outside the gene matches. CDR3 length: 15 residues. Germline assignment: CDR1 LNHNV and CDR2 YYDKDF (reference sequence). Full variable domain (rest looked up from reference TRBV15 and TRBJ2-5): DAMVIQNPRYQVTQFGKPVTLSCSQTLNHNVMYWYQQKSSQAPKLLFHYYDKDFNNEADTPDNFQSRRPNTSFCFLDIRSPGLGDTAMYLCATTEGQGVWETQYFGPGTRLLVL.

This clonotype was observed at least ten times. The V call is TRBV5-1, the J call TRBJ2-3; unclear D gene. V dropped 0 bases and J dropped 5 bases, with 16 bases sitting between them. Per the germline V gene, CDR1 is SGHRS and CDR2 is YFSETQ. This CDR3 is 16 amino acids long. In DNA form, the CDR3 reads TGCGCCAGCAGCTTGGAAGACCGACTGAGTGGAGATACGCAGTATTTT. Protein: CASSLEDRLSGDTQYF.

This clonotype was seen more than once but under ten times. V usage is TRBV6-5 and J usage is TRBJ2-1, with a possible D match to TRBD2 (5 bases). Germline V CDR1 and CDR2: MNHEY, SVGAGI. CDR3 length: 16 residues. V lost 7 bases, J lost 4 bases, and 20 bases lay in between. This CDR3 is CASKFVRGSSYNEQFF. The CDR3 nucleotides read TGTGCCAGCAAGTTCGTTCGTGGGAGTTCTTACAATGAGCAGTTCTTC.

Ten or more counts support this clonotype. This chain links TRBV12-3 or TRBV12-4 with TRBJ2-5; 9 bases agree with TRBD2. CDR3 length equals 16 residues. V was clipped by 3 bases and J by 3 bases; unmatched bases: 8. CDR3 loop: CASSFAGGQGKETQYF. CDR3 in DNA: TGTGCCAGCAGTTTTGCGGGAGGGCAAGGAAAAGAGACCCAGTACTTC.

This clonotype was seen many times. The V and J genes are TRBV20-1 and TRBJ2-7; 9 positions match TRBD1. The trim removed 1 base at V and 2 bases at J, leaving 6 bases unmatched. This CDR3 contains 15 residues. Germline CDR1 reads DFQATT; CDR2 reads SNEGSKA (reference sequence). CDR3: CSARVGTGGPYEQYF. The CDR3 DNA is TGCAGTGCTAGAGTGGGAACAGGGGGCCCCTACGAGCAGTACTTC.

This clonotype was found many times. V is TRBV6-1 and J is TRBJ2-1; 7 bases line up with TRBD2. V dropped 4 bases and J dropped 4; count of bases not matched to a gene: 10. Germline loops: CDR1 MNHNS, CDR2 SASEGT. CDR3 length: 16 residues. The DNA of the CDR3 is TGTGCCAGCAGTGTTCACCTAGCGGAACTGTACAATGAGCAGTTCTTC. It translates to CASSVHLAELYNEQFF.

The chain uses TRBV14 and TRBJ1-2; D is undetermined. This CDR3 region has 12 residues. The germline gives CDR1 SGHDN, CDR2 FVKESK. V lost 1 base to trimming and J lost 8 bases, with 8 bases between them. The CDR3 is CASSQGGNGYTF. The CDR3 DNA reads TGTGCCAGCAGCCAAGGAGGGAACGGCTACACCTTC.

This clonotype was seen only a few times. The gene calls are TRBV11-1 and TRBJ1-1; D may be TRBD1 (5 bases). From germline, CDR1 is SGHAT and CDR2 FQDESV (reference sequence). The V end was cut by 3 bases, the J end by 6 bases, with 5 bases between. The CDR3 has 11 residues. The CDR3 spells CASSFRAEAFF. The DNA of the CDR3 is TGTGCCAGCAGCTTCAGGGCTGAAGCTTTCTTT. Full variable domain (outside the CDR3, taken from reference TRBV11-1 and TRBJ1-1): EAEVAQSPRYKITEKSQAVAFWCDPISGHATLYWYRQILGQGPELLVQFQDESVVDDSQLPKDRFSAERLKGVDSTLKIQPAELGDSAMYLCASSFRAEAFFGQGTRLTVV.

In its sample, this clonotype was seen a few times. The CDR3 region is CAISESGGPEAFF. CDR3 DNA: TGTGCCATCAGTGAGTCAGGGGGCCCTGAAGCTTTCTTT. This chain links TRBV10-3 with TRBJ1-1; 7 positions match TRBD1. Germline assignment: CDR1 ENHRY and CDR2 SYGVKD. V was pared by 0 bases and J by 6 bases, with 1 base of the junction left unmatched. The CDR3 sequence is 13 residues long.

This clonotype was seen a few times. This sequence joins TRBV28 and TRBJ2-1; possibly TRBD1 for D (6 bases). Trimming took off 8 bases at V and 2 bases at J, with 16 bases between the two ends. Germline loops: CDR1 MDHEN, CDR2 SYDVKM. The CDR3 consists of 15 residues. This CDR3 reads CASCSGTPPYNEQFF. The CDR3 region has the DNA TGTGCCAGCTGTTCCGGGACACCACCCTACAATGAGCAGTTCTTC.